This T cell receptor (beta chain) derives from a study of OX40 agonist ivuxolimab in advanced cancers. Comments on this clone: Its specificity is unknown.

The V end lost 4 bases, the J end lost 0 bases, and 4 bases lay between the germline ends. This CDR3 comprises 12 residues. CDR1 is SQVTM and CDR2 is ANQGSEA in the germline V gene. Study-level results: Expanded clones were, on average, more numerous among CD8+ T cells than CD4+.

Assay used: immunoSEQ multiplex PCR; TCRdb lists only in-frame clones, some missing. The sample carries about 100,000 clones, around 91% recorded once. Patients were excluded for autoimmune disease history or systemic immunosuppression. The specimen was CD4+ or CD8+ T cells sorted from blood, collected in a trial of the OX40 agonist ivuxolimab. This chain joins TRBV29-1 and TRBJ2-4; unclear D gene. The sequence came from an adult with an advanced solid tumor such as melanoma, head and neck, liver or kidney cancer. The CDR3 protein is CSVGLAKNIQYF. DNA of the CDR3: TGCAGCGTTGGTCTAGCCAAAAACATTCAGTACTTC.